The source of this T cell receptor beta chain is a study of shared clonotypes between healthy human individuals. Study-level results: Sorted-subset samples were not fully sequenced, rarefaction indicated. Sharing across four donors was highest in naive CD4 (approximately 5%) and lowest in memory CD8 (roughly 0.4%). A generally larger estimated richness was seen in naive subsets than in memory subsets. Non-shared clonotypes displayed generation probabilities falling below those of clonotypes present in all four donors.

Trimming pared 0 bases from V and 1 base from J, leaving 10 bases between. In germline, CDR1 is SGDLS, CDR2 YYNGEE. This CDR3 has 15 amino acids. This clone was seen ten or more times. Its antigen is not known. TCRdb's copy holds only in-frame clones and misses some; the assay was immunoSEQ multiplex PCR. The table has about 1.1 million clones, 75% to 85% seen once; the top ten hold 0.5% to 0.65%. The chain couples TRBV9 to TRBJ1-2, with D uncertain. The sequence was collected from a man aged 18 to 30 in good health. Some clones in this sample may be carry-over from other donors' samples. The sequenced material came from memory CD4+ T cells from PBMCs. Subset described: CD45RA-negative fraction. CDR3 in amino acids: CASSVGIGFNYGYTF. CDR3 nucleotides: TGTGCCAGCAGCGTAGGGATAGGTTTTAACTATGGCTACACCTTC. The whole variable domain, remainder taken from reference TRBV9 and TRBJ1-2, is DSGVTQTPKHLITATGQRVTLRCSPRSGDLSVYWYQQSLDQGLQFLIQYYNGEERAKGNILERFSAQQFPDLHSELNLSSLELGDSALYFCASSVGIGFNYGYTFGSGTRLTVV.